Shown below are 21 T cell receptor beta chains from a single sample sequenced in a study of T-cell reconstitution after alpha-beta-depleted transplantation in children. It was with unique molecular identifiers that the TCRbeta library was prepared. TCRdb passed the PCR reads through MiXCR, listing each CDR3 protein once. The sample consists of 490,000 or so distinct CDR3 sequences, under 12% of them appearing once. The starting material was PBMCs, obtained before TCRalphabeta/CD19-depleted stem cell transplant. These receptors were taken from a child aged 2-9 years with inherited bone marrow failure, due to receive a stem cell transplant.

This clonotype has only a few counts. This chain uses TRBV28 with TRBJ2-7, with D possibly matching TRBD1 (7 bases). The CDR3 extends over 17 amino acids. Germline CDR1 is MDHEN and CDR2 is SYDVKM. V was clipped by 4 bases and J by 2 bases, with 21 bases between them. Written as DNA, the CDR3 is TGTGCCAGCAGTTCTCCAGCCTCCGGGGGACAGCCCTACGAGCAGTACTTC. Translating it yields CASSSPASGGQPYEQYF.

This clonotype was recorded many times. The CDR3 sequence is CASSYYPDTQYF. Written as DNA, the CDR3 is TGTGCCAGCAGTTACTACCCAGATACGCAGTATTTT. This chain links TRBV12-3 or TRBV12-4 with TRBJ2-3; D gene unclear. This CDR3 is 12 amino acids long. The V and J ends lost 4 bases and 4 bases respectively, with 6 bases between them.

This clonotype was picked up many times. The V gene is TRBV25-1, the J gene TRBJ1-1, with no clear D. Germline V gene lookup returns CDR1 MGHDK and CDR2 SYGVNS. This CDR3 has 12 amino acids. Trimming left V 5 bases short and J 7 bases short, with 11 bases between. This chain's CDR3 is CASSRTSGEAFF. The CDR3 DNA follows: TGTGCCAGCAGTCGGACGTCCGGTGAAGCTTTCTTT.

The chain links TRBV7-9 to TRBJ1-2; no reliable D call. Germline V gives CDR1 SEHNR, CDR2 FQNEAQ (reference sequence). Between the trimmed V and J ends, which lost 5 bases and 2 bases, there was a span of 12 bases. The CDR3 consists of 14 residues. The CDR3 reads CASSPVAGNYGYTF. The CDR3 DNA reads TGTGCCAGCAGCCCCGTCGCCGGAAACTATGGCTACACCTTC.

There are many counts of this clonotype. The CDR3 loop reads CASSLFTGGTDTQYF. CDR3 nucleotides: TGTGCCAGCAGCCTATTCACGGGGGGGACAGATACGCAGTATTTT. The chain recombines TRBV11-2 with TRBJ2-3; TRBD2 matches at 8 bases. The length of the CDR3 is 15 residues. Trimming took 5 bases from V and 3 from J; bases not matched to a gene: 7. Per the germline V gene, CDR1 is SGHAT and CDR2 is FQNNGV.

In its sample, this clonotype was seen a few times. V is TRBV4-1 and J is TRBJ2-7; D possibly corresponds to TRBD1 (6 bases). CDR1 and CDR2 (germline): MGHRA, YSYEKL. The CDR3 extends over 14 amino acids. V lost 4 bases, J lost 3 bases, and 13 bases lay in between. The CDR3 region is CASSRSTGIYEQYF. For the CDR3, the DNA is TGCGCCAGCAGCCGTAGTACAGGGATCTACGAGCAGTACTTC.

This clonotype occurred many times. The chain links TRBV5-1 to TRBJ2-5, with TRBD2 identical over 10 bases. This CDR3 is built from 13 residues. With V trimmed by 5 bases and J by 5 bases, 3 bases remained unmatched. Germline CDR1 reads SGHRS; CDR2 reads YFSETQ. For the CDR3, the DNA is TGCGCCAGCAGTCCGGGACTAGCGGAGACCCAGTACTTC. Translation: CASSPGLAETQYF. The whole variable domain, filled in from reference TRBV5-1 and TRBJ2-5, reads KAGVTQTPRYLIKTRGQQVTLSCSPISGHRSVSWYQQTPGQGLQFLFEYFSETQRNKGNFPGRFSGRQFSNSRSEMNVSTLELGDSALYLCASSPGLAETQYFGPGTRLLVL.

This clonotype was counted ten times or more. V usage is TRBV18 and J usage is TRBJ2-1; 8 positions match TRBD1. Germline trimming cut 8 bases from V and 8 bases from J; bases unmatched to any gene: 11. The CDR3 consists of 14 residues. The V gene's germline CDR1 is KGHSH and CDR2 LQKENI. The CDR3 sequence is CASPTGQGSDEQFF. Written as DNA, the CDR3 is TGTGCCAGCCCAACAGGACAGGGATCCGATGAGCAGTTCTTC.

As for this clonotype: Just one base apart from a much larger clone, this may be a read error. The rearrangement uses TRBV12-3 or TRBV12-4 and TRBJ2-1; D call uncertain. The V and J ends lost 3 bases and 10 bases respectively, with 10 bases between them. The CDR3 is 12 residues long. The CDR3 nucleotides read TGTGCCAGCAGTTTTGGTCTCGGGGAGCAGTTCTTC. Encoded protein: CASSFGLGEQFF.

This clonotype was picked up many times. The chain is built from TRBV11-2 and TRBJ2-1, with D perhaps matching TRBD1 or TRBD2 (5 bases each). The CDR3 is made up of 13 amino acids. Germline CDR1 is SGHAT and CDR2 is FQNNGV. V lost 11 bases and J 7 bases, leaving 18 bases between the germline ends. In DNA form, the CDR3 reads TGTGCCGGGGGTCGGGGAGAGACTAATGAGCAGTTCTTC. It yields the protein CAGGRGETNEQFF.

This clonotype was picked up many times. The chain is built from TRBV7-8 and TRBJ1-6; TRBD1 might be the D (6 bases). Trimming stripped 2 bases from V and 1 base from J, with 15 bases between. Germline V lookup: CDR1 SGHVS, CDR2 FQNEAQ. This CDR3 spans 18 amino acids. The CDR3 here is CASSLNWGRGSYNSPLHF. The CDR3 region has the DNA TGTGCCAGCAGCTTAAATTGGGGGCGCGGGTCCTATAATTCACCCCTCCACTTT.

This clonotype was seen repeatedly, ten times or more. The CDR3 region has the DNA TGTGCCAGCAGCACGGGACTAGCGGGAGCCGGGGAGCTGTTTTTT. It codes for CASSTGLAGAGELFF. The chain is built from TRBV7-8 and TRBJ2-2; TRBD2 matches 14 bases. Losses at the gene ends were 5 bases for V and 6 bases for J; bases not matched to a gene: 2. Per germline, CDR1 SGHVS and CDR2 FQNEAQ. This CDR3 is 15 amino acids long.

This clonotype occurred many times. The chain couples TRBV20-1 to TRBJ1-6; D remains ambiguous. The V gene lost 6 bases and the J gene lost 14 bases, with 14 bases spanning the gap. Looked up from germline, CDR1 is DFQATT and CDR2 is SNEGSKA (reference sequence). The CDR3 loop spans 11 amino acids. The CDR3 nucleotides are TGCAGTGCCCAGAACCGGAGGACCCTCCACTTT. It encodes CSAQNRRTLHF.

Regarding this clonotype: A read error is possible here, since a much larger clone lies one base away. This CDR3 reads CASSQDWWAEHSNQPQRF. CDR3 nucleotides: TGCGCCAGCAGCCAAGATTGGTGGGCAGAACATAGCAATCAGCCCCAGCGTTTT. This chain uses TRBV4-1 with TRBJ1-5, with D hard to call. CDR3 length: 18 amino acids. Per the germline V gene, CDR1 is MGHRA and CDR2 is YSYEKL.

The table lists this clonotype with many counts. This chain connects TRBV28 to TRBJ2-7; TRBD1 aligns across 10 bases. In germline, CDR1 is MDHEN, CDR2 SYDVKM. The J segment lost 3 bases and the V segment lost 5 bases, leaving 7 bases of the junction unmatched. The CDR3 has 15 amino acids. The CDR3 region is CASSPSGQGNYEQYF. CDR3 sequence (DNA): TGTGCCAGCAGTCCGTCGGGACAGGGGAACTACGAGCAGTACTTC.

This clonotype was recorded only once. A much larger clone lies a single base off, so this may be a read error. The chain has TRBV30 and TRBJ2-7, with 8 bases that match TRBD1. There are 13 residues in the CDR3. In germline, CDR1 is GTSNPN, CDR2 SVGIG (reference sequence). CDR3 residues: CAWGADRAYAQYF. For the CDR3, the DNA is TGTGCCTGGGGGGCGGACAGGGCTTACGCGCAGTACTTC.

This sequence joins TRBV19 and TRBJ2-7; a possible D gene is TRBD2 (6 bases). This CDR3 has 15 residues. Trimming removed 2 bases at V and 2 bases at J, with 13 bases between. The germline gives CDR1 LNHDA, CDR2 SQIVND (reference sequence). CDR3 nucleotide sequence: TGTGCCAGTAGTATATTTTTGCGGGAAACCTACGAGCAGTACTTC. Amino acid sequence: CASSIFLRETYEQYF.

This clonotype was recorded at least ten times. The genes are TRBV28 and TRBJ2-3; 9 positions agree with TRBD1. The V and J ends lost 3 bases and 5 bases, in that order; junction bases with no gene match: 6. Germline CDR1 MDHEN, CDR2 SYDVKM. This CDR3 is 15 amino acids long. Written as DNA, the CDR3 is TGTGCCAGCAGTTTCATAGGACAGGGGCGAGATACGCAGTATTTT. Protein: CASSFIGQGRDTQYF.

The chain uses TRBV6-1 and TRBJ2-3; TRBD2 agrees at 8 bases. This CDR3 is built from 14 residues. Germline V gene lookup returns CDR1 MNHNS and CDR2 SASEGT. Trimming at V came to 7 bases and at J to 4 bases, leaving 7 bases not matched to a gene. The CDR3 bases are TGTGCCAGCATCGGGGGGGGGGACGCAGATACGCAGTATTTT. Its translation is CASIGGGDADTQYF.

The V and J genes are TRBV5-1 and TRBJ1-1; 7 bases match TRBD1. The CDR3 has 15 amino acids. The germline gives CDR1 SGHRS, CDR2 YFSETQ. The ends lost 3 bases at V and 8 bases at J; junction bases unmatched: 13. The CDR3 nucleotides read TGCGCCAGCAGCTCTAACGTCGGGGGACAGAGGGAAGCTTTCTTT. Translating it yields CASSSNVGGQREAFF.

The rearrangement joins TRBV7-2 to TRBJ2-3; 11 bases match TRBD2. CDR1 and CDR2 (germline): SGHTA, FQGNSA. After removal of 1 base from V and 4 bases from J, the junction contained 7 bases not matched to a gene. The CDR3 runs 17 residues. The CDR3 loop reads CASSLGVLAGAPDTQYF. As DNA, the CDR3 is TGTGCCAGCAGCTTAGGAGTACTAGCGGGAGCCCCAGATACGCAGTATTTT.